These T cell receptor beta chains were read from a single sample in a study of technical replicates of blood from a handful of donors. Profiled with immunoSEQ multiplex PCR; TCRdb holds only in-frame clones, not every one. The profile shows about 100,000 clones, 95% to 96% of them singletons. Sequencing was carried out using T cells isolated from PBMCs. All receptors come from a human donor in good health. Each CDR3 is given with its conserved first and last residue. The order of the fields is D gene, J gene, V gene, CDR3 protein, CDR3 DNA. D genes are given only for firm matches.

NA TRBJ2-7 TRBV28 CASSFTGQPVSKTYEQYF TGTGCCAGCAGTTTTACAGGACAGCCCGTGAGCAAAACCTACGAGCAGTACTTC
TRBD1 TRBJ1-1 TRBV27 CASSLNTGALNTEAFF TGTGCCAGCAGTTTAAATACAGGGGCCCTGAACACTGAAGCTTTCTTT
NA TRBJ2-7 TRBV6-1 CASRRDPEQYF TGTGCCAGCAGGAGGGATCCCGAGCAGTACTTC
NA TRBJ2-1 TRBV21-1 CASSKNARWLEYNEQFF TGTGCCAGCAGCAAAAACGCCCGTTGGCTAGAATACAATGAGCAGTTCTTC
TRBD2 TRBJ2-1 TRBV14 CASTVAGGYNEQFF TGTGCCAGCACCGTAGCGGGGGGATACAATGAGCAGTTCTTC
NA TRBJ2-7 TRBV21-1 CASSQTGTVSSYEQYF TGTGCCAGCAGCCAGACCGGGACTGTTAGCTCCTACGAGCAGTACTTC
TRBD2 TRBJ2-1 TRBV19 CASSSGSYNEQFF TGTGCCAGTAGTAGCGGGAGTTACAATGAGCAGTTCTTC
TRBD2 TRBJ2-5 TRBV5-1 CASSLAGTSGRVGETQYF TGCGCCAGCAGCTTGGCCGGGACTAGCGGGAGAGTGGGAGAGACCCAGTACTTC
TRBD1 TRBJ2-7 TRBV23-1 CASSQGDSDYEQYF TGCGCCAGCAGTCAGGGGGACAGCGACTACGAGCAGTACTTC
TRBD1 TRBJ2-7 TRBV6-5 CASSYRTGSYEQYF TGTGCCAGCAGTTACCGGACAGGCTCCTACGAGCAGTACTTC